Each of the 19 T cell receptor beta chains below was sequenced from the same sample in a study of blood T cell repertoires in COVID-19. Profiling relied on immunoSEQ multiplex PCR, and the TCRdb table lists in-frame clones only, not all of them. The sample contains under 250,000 clones, around 84% of which appear only once. Sequencing was done on a sample of peripheral blood. These receptors all come from a man between 45 and 60 years old with COVID-19, enrolled during active disease.

This chain joins TRBV6-1 and TRBJ1-2; 7 bases align to TRBD1. CDR3 length: 15 amino acids. V gave up 2 bases and J gave up 8 bases; unmatched junction bases: 11. Germline-derived CDR1 and CDR2 are MNHNS and SASEGT. As DNA, the CDR3 is TGTGCCAGCAGTGAAAGGGAAAGACAGGGCTACGGCTACACCTTC. It encodes CASSERERQGYGYTF.

The chain is built from TRBV28 and TRBJ1-2; 10 nucleotides line up with TRBD1. Germline V gene sequence: CDR1 MDHEN, CDR2 SYDVKM. V lost 6 bases, J lost 3 bases, and 4 bases stayed unmatched. The CDR3 is 14 residues long. The CDR3, as DNA: TGTGCCAGCAGCTCCGGACAGGGGGACTATGGCTACACCTTC. This codes for CASSSGQGDYGYTF.

The chain carries TRBV5-1 and TRBJ2-7, with 7 bases aligning to TRBD1. Germline values: CDR1 SGHRS, CDR2 YFSETQ. Trimming took 4 bases from V and 2 from J; bases not matched to a gene: 6. The CDR3 length is 14 residues. The CDR3 loop is CASSVTGWTYEQYF. In nucleotides, the CDR3 is TGCGCCAGCAGCGTGACAGGGTGGACCTACGAGCAGTACTTC.

V is TRBV28 and J is TRBJ1-2, with D possibly being TRBD1 (5 bases). Germline V CDR1 and CDR2: MDHEN, SYDVKM. The germline V and J ends were trimmed by 7 bases and 8 bases, with 14 bases remaining between them. This CDR3 contains 12 residues. CDR3 bases: TGTGCCAGCACTTGGGGGGGAAGGGGCTACACCTTC. Translation gives CASTWGGRGYTF.

The genes are TRBV6-5 and TRBJ1-1; D might be TRBD1 (6 bases). Between the trimmed V and J ends, which lost 2 bases and 1 base, there was a span of 11 bases. The CDR3 loop spans 15 amino acids. Germline V lookup: CDR1 MNHEY, CDR2 SVGAGI. The CDR3 DNA sequence: TGTGCCAGCAGTTACGGACAGAATTCGAACACTGAAGCTTTCTTT. Translation: CASSYGQNSNTEAFF.

A single count supports this clone. This chain uses TRBV24-1 with TRBJ2-1, with a tentative D call TRBD2 (6 bases). The germline CDR1 and CDR2 sequences are KGHDR and SFDVKD. V was trimmed by 5 bases and J by 5 bases, leaving 15 bases between them. This CDR3 has 15 residues. CDR3 region: CATSAAGPRNNEQFF. CDR3 nucleotides: TGTGCCACCAGTGCCGCGGGACCCAGAAACAATGAGCAGTTCTTC.

Comment on this clone: Within the sample, other DNA sequences also encode this same CDR3. The V call is TRBV7-3, the J call TRBJ2-3; 10 nucleotides agree with TRBD2. CDR1 SGHTA and CDR2 FQGTGA come from the germline V gene. Trimming at V came to 5 bases and at J to 0 bases, leaving 2 bases not matched to a gene. This CDR3 has 15 amino acids. CDR3 residues: CASSRAGGSTDTQYF. For the CDR3, the DNA is TGTGCCAGCAGCCGAGCGGGGGGGAGCACAGATACGCAGTATTTT. Complete variable domain (other parts from reference TRBV7-3 and TRBJ2-3): GAGVSQTPSNKVTEKGKYVELRCDPISGHTALYWYRQSLGQGPEFLIYFQGTGAADDSGLPNDRFFAVRPEGSVSTLKIQRTERGDSAVYLCASSRAGGSTDTQYFGPGTRLTVL.

The chain uses TRBV28 and TRBJ1-5, with 10 bases aligning to TRBD1. V lost 6 bases, J lost 5 bases, and 7 bases stayed unmatched. The CDR3 totals 15 residues. Germline assignment: CDR1 MDHEN and CDR2 SYDVKM. The CDR3 spells CASRSPTGGYQPQHF. CDR3 nucleotides: TGTGCCAGCAGAAGCCCGACAGGGGGCTATCAGCCCCAGCATTTT.

The gene calls are TRBV7-6 and TRBJ1-1; D ambiguous. This CDR3 has 16 residues. Germline CDR1 reads SGHVS; CDR2 reads FNYEAQ. V lost 1 base to trimming and J lost 8 bases, with 20 bases between them. CDR3 sequence: CASSLEPPPLSTEAFF. In nucleotides, the CDR3 is TGTGCCAGCAGCTTAGAACCACCCCCATTGAGCACCGAAGCTTTCTTT.

The rearrangement links TRBV6-5 to TRBJ2-5; tentatively, D is TRBD1 (8 bases). Germline V gene data show CDR1 as MNHEY and CDR2 as SVGAGI. The CDR3 has 13 residues. V was pared by 5 bases and J by 4 bases, with 11 bases between. In DNA, the CDR3 is TGTGCCAGCAGTCACAGGGGGGGAGAGACCCAGTACTTC. It is translated as CASSHRGGETQYF.

This clone was found once. V is TRBV29-1 and J is TRBJ1-2; D may be TRBD1 (5 bases). V was clipped by 6 bases and J by 5 bases, with 13 bases between them. The CDR3 covers 12 residues. Germline V gene lookup returns CDR1 SQVTM and CDR2 ANQGSEA. The CDR3 region has the DNA TGCAGCGTCGATGACAGTATATATGGCTACACCTTC. Residues: CSVDDSIYGYTF.

This clone was detected a few times. The rearrangement uses TRBV6-5 and TRBJ1-2, with TRBD1 matching over 7 bases. The germline V gene encodes CDR1 MNHEY and CDR2 SVGAGI. The CDR3 consists of 14 residues. The V segment lost 6 bases and the J segment 5 bases; nucleotides outside the gene matches: 9. The CDR3 sequence is CASSADRAPYGYTF. DNA of the CDR3: TGTGCCAGCAGCGCAGACAGGGCCCCTTATGGCTACACCTTC.

The chain combines TRBV28 with TRBJ1-2; 10 bases are a match to TRBD1. CDR1 is MDHEN and CDR2 is SYDVKM in the germline V gene. This CDR3 contains 16 residues. After removal of 6 bases from V and 4 bases from J, the junction contained 11 bases not matched to a gene. The CDR3 spells CASSLGQGVASYGYTF. The CDR3 bases are TGTGCCAGCAGCCTAGGACAGGGGGTGGCCAGCTATGGCTACACCTTC.

The genes are TRBV9 and TRBJ1-6, with D possibly being TRBD1 (5 bases). The CDR3 sequence is 14 residues long. Looked up from germline, CDR1 is SGDLS and CDR2 is YYNGEE. V was pared by 3 bases and J by 9 bases, with 13 bases between. CDR3 protein: CASSAKGMSSPLHF. Here the CDR3 DNA reads TGTGCCAGCAGCGCGAAGGGGATGAGTTCACCCCTCCACTTT.

The V and J genes are TRBV6-5 and TRBJ2-7; the D gene is possibly TRBD2 (5 bases). The CDR3 contains 13 residues. V lost 5 bases and J lost 3, with 11 bases in between. Germline V lookup: CDR1 MNHEY, CDR2 SVGAGI. This CDR3 is CASSHREGYEQYF. The DNA for the CDR3 is TGTGCCAGCAGTCACCGGGAAGGCTACGAGCAGTACTTC.

The chain uses TRBV19 and TRBJ2-2, with D tentatively TRBD2 (5 bases). The germline V gene has CDR1 LNHDA and CDR2 SQIVND (reference sequence). This CDR3 is built from 13 residues. V lost 0 bases and J 10 bases, leaving 9 bases between the germline ends. CDR3 bases: TGTGCCAGTAGTATAGAGGGGAGAGCGGAGCTGTTTTTT. Amino acid sequence: CASSIEGRAELFF.

The V gene is TRBV5-8, the J gene TRBJ2-7, with 9 bases aligning to TRBD2. The germline V gene has CDR1 SGHTS and CDR2 YDEGEE. The CDR3 is made up of 15 amino acids. The trim removed 3 bases at V and 3 bases at J, leaving 7 bases unmatched. For the CDR3, the DNA is TGTGCCAGCAGCTACCGTCTAGCGGGGCACTACGAGCAGTACTTC. Its protein product is CASSYRLAGHYEQYF.

The rearrangement joins TRBV29-1 to TRBJ1-1; no clear D gene. Per the germline V gene, CDR1 is SQVTM and CDR2 is ANQGSEA. The CDR3 length is 12 residues. V lost 7 bases and J 5 bases, leaving 14 bases between the germline ends. CDR3 amino acids: CSAAEAETEAFF. The CDR3 DNA reads TGCAGCGCCGCCGAGGCTGAGACTGAAGCTTTCTTT.

The J gene is TRBJ2-7, the V gene TRBV7-3; the match to TRBD1 covers 7 bases. This CDR3 has 13 residues. Germline CDR1 and CDR2: SGHTA and FQGTGA. V trimming: 5 bases; J trimming: 7 bases; junction bases outside the gene matches: 8. The CDR3 loop is CASSQGVGREQYF. CDR3 nucleotides: TGTGCCAGCAGCCAGGGGGTGGGGAGAGAGCAGTACTTC.